This is a list of T cell receptor beta chains from one sample in a study of blood T cell repertoires in COVID-19. Sequenced by immunoSEQ multiplex PCR; TCRdb stores in-frame clones only, minus some. The sample has approximately 72,000 clones; roughly 83% are singletons. The sequenced sample consisted of peripheral blood. Every receptor here comes from a middle-aged man with active COVID-19. The CDR3 runs from the conserved cysteine through the conserved F or W. A D gene is named only where the DNA matches it firmly. A row's size may be missing; if present it is once, few, many or a size class.

14	TRBV5-4	TRBD1	TRBJ2-1	once	CASSPGQGNNEQFF	TGTGCCAGCAGCCCGGGACAGGGTAACAATGAGCAGTTCTTC
16	TRBV19	-	TRBJ1-1	-	CASSSAAHTLNTEAFF	TGTGCCAGTAGTAGTGCCGCACACACATTGAACACTGAAGCTTTCTTT
12	TRBV29-1	-	TRBJ1-2	-	CSVEYSPYGYTF	TGCAGCGTTGAATACAGCCCCTATGGCTACACCTTC
14	TRBV4-1	-	TRBJ1-5	-	CASSQDGKGEPQHF	TGCGCCAGCAGCCAAGACGGCAAAGGGGAGCCCCAGCATTTT
15	TRBV2	TRBD2	TRBJ2-3	-	CASRPSGQSTDTQYF	TGTGCCAGCAGACCTAGCGGGCAGAGCACAGATACGCAGTATTTT
14	TRBV4-2	TRBD2	TRBJ2-1	-	CASSLLAGEGEQFF	TGTGCCAGCAGCCTCTTAGCGGGAGAGGGTGAGCAGTTCTTC
12	TRBV20-1	-	TRBJ2-3	-	CSASLGTDTQYF	TGCAGTGCTAGTCTCGGCACAGATACGCAGTATTTT
14	TRBV6-1	TRBD1	TRBJ1-5	-	CASSEVQGIIPQHF	TGTGCCAGCAGTGAAGTACAGGGGATTATACCCCAGCATTTT
13	TRBV3-1/TRBV3-2	TRBD2	TRBJ2-5	once	CASSQGLAETQYF	TGTGCCAGCAGCCAGGGACTAGCTGAGACCCAGTACTTC
15	TRBV7-2	TRBD1	TRBJ1-2	-	CASSLGGGTAYGYTF	TGTGCCAGCAGCTTAGGCGGTGGGACAGCCTATGGCTACACCTTC
12	TRBV2	-	TRBJ2-7	-	CASSAGSYEQYF	TGTGCCAGCAGTGCCGGTTCCTACGAGCAGTACTTC
15	TRBV19	TRBD1	TRBJ2-7	few	CASSLGTGGIYEQYF	TGTGCCAGTAGCCTGGGGACAGGGGGTATCTACGAGCAGTACTTC
16	TRBV4-1	-	TRBJ2-7	-	CASSQDFGVRGDEQYF	TGCGCCAGCAGCCAAGACTTCGGCGTCAGGGGCGACGAGCAGTACTTC
13	TRBV30	-	TRBJ2-3	-	CAVEGTSTDTQYF	TGTGCCGTGGAGGGTACCAGCACAGATACGCAGTATTTT
14	TRBV19	TRBD1	TRBJ1-4	-	CASSRTGADEKLFF	TGTGCCAGTAGTAGGACAGGCGCGGACGAAAAACTGTTTTTT
15	TRBV6-5	TRBD1	TRBJ2-2	-	CASSYTGANTGELFF	TGTGCCAGCAGTTACACAGGGGCAAACACCGGGGAGCTGTTTTTT
13	TRBV6-5	-	TRBJ1-4	-	CAYRAGKGEKLFF	TGTGCCTACAGGGCAGGGAAGGGTGAAAAACTGTTTTTT
16	TRBV4-2	TRBD2	TRBJ2-7	-	CASSSSGGAVGYEQYF	TGTGCCAGCAGCTCAAGCGGGGGGGCCGTGGGTTACGAGCAGTACTTC
14	TRBV5-6	TRBD1	TRBJ2-7	-	CASSSYRGADEQYF	TGTGCCAGCAGCTCGTACAGGGGAGCCGACGAGCAGTACTTC
13	TRBV2	-	TRBJ1-2	-	CANRQTSGGGYTF	TGTGCCAACCGTCAGACCTCGGGCGGGGGCTACACCTTC
13	TRBV12-3/TRBV12-4	TRBD1	TRBJ2-1	-	CASGQGTYNEQFF	TGTGCCAGTGGACAGGGAACCTACAATGAGCAGTTCTTC
14	TRBV4-1	TRBD1	TRBJ2-7	-	CASSWGQGSSEQYF	TGCGCCAGCAGCTGGGGACAGGGTTCTTCCGAGCAGTACTTC